Sequencing of this TCR beta chain was carried out in a study of T-cell memory formation after mild COVID-19. For the study at large: Most TCR clusters belonged to a single donor.

CDR1 and CDR2 (germline): SGHRS, YFSETQ. The CDR3 sequence is 13 residues long. Trimming shortened V by 4 bases and J by 1 base, and 5 bases separated the two germline ends. Comments on this clonotype: Its antigen remains unknown.

Study-wide findings and caveats: Memory from before infection featured some responding clones, which suggests cross-reactive memory joined. Researchers report contracting CD4+ clones mostly in CM and EM, with CD8+ clones in EMRA.

With constant-segment primers, 5'RACE yielded cDNA libraries of TCR alpha and TCR beta that carried sample barcodes and UMIs. MiXCR, applied by TCRdb to the 5' RACE reads, yields one record per CDR3 protein. The data show under 250,000 distinct CDR3 sequences, around 9.1% seen once. This chain joins TRBV5-1 and TRBJ2-2; D remains unclear. The source of this sequence is a man younger than 30 who had mild COVID-19 (a few samples of this study predate the infection). Cell type and time point are not known. Material: PBMCs or a T cell subset sorted from them (not recorded which). DNA of the CDR3: TGCGCCAGCAGCCCCTGGAACACCGGGGAGCTGTTTTTT. This gives the protein CASSPWNTGELFF. The full variable domain, completed using reference TRBV5-1 and TRBJ2-2, is KAGVTQTPRYLIKTRGQQVTLSCSPISGHRSVSWYQQTPGQGLQFLFEYFSETQRNKGNFPGRFSGRQFSNSRSEMNVSTLELGDSALYLCASSPWNTGELFFGEGSRLTVL.